These 31 T cell receptor beta chains were all obtained from the same sample, sequenced in a study of shared clonotypes between healthy human individuals. As defined, naive CD8 cells were CD45RO-negative and positively selected for CCR7, with terminally differentiated effector memory CD45RA+ cells excluded. Libraries were prepared by immunoSEQ multiplex PCR; TCRdb keeps only in-frame clonotypes and omits some of them. Of more than 2 million clones listed, over 85% are singletons. Material for sequencing was naive CD8+ T cells sorted from blood. These receptors all come from a man aged 18 to 29 in good health.

This sequence joins TRBV2 and TRBJ1-4, with unresolved D. CDR1 is SNHLY, CDR2 FYNNEI, per germline. V gave up 3 bases and J gave up 8 bases, with 7 bases separating them. CDR3 length: 12 amino acids. The CDR3 spells CASSDPGEKLFF. CDR3 sequence (DNA): TGTGCCAGCAGTGATCCGGGGGAAAAACTGTTTTTT.

The chain has TRBV29-1 and TRBJ1-2; 7 bases are shared with TRBD1. The CDR3 covers 11 residues. Germline V lookup: CDR1 SQVTM, CDR2 ANQGSEA. V trimming: 7 bases; J trimming: 7 bases; junction bases outside the gene matches: 6. CDR3 in amino acids: CSGQGGGGYTF. CDR3 DNA: TGCAGCGGCCAAGGGGGCGGTGGCTACACCTTC.

The chain carries TRBV5-4 and TRBJ2-5, with 12 bases lining up with TRBD1. The CDR3 extends over 15 amino acids. Germline CDR1 is SGHNT and CDR2 is YYREEE (reference sequence). After removal of 4 bases from V and 5 bases from J, the junction contained 6 bases not matched to a gene. This chain's CDR3 is CASSPGTGGVETQYF. CDR3 bases: TGTGCCAGCAGCCCGGGGACAGGGGGCGTGGAGACCCAGTACTTC.

V gene TRBV6-5 combines with J gene TRBJ2-7; 7 bases are a match to TRBD1. This CDR3 region has 15 residues. Trimming cost V 5 bases and J 4 bases; bases outside gene matches: 11. Germline loops: CDR1 MNHEY, CDR2 SVGAGI. The CDR3 here is CASSAPRTGRYEQYF. CDR3 bases: TGTGCCAGCAGTGCCCCTCGGACAGGCCGTTACGAGCAGTACTTC.

J is TRBJ1-6 and V is TRBV6-5; D is uncertain. The germline CDR1 and CDR2 sequences are MNHEY and SVGAGI. CDR3 length: 15 residues. V was shortened by 0 bases and J by 2 bases, with 5 bases between the two germline ends. CDR3 nucleotide sequence: TGTGCCAGCAGTTACTCGCAAGCCTATAATTCACCCCTCCACTTT. This encodes CASSYSQAYNSPLHF.

This sequence joins TRBV7-6 and TRBJ2-7; 7 nucleotides align to TRBD1. J gave up 2 bases and V 3 bases, and 13 bases lay outside the gene matches. The CDR3 has 17 amino acids. Germline V gives CDR1 SGHVS, CDR2 FNYEAQ. The CDR3 nucleotides read TGTGCCAGCAGCTTCAGCCGTGAGACAGGGATCACCTACGAGCAGTACTTC. This sequence encodes CASSFSRETGITYEQYF.

The chain combines TRBV5-1 with TRBJ1-2, with D unclear. The germline V gene has CDR1 SGHRS and CDR2 YFSETQ. Between the trimmed V and J ends, which lost 0 bases and 1 base, there was a span of 16 bases. This CDR3 is built from 17 residues. The CDR3 DNA reads as TGCGCCAGCAGCTTGGAAGTCACGGATCGAGTTAACTATGGCTACACCTTC. This sequence encodes CASSLEVTDRVNYGYTF.

This chain joins TRBV6-1 and TRBJ2-7; 8 bases are shared with TRBD1. Germline trimming cut 2 bases from V and 4 bases from J; bases unmatched to any gene: 7. Germline assignment: CDR1 MNHNS and CDR2 SASEGT. This CDR3 is built from 15 residues. In DNA form, the CDR3 reads TGTGCCAGCAGTGAACAACAGGGGGTCGATTACGAGCAGTACTTC. This gives the protein CASSEQQGVDYEQYF.

J is TRBJ2-3 and V is TRBV27; 9 bases are a match to TRBD2. The J segment lost 4 bases and the V segment lost 2 bases, leaving 4 bases of the junction unmatched. There are 15 residues in the CDR3. Germline loops: CDR1 MNHEY, CDR2 SMNVEV (reference sequence). The CDR3 region is CASSLAGGGADTQYF. The CDR3 DNA reads as TGTGCCAGCAGTTTAGCGGGAGGGGGTGCAGATACGCAGTATTTT.

This rearrangement joins TRBV9 to TRBJ2-2; TRBD2 agrees at 9 bases. After removal of 3 bases from V and 6 bases from J, the junction contained 12 bases not matched to a gene. The CDR3 extends over 17 amino acids. Per germline, CDR1 SGDLS and CDR2 YYNGEE. CDR3 amino acids: CASSDMRLAADPGELFF. In DNA form, the CDR3 reads TGTGCCAGCAGCGACATGAGACTAGCGGCCGACCCCGGGGAGCTGTTTTTT.

This rearrangement joins TRBV25-1 to TRBJ2-5, with 9 bases matching TRBD1. The CDR3 totals 16 residues. Germline assignment: CDR1 MGHDK and CDR2 SYGVNS. The V segment lost 4 bases and the J segment 5 bases; nucleotides outside the gene matches: 11. The CDR3 region is CASSGILQGALETQYF. The CDR3 coding sequence is TGTGCCAGCAGTGGAATATTACAGGGGGCATTGGAGACCCAGTACTTC.

The sample holds a few counts of this clone. This rearrangement joins TRBV1 to TRBJ2-7; the DNA was not used to check the table's D call, TRBD2. TRBV1 is a recognized pseudogene. There are 14 residues in the CDR3. This chain's CDR3 is CTSSQAGRPWEQYF. The CDR3 DNA follows: TGCACCAGCAGCCAGGCGGGACGACCGTGGGAGCAGTACTTC.

The chain is built from TRBV30 and TRBJ2-7; 7 positions agree with TRBD2. Trimming cost V 5 bases and J 2 bases; bases outside gene matches: 12. This CDR3 contains 15 residues. CDR1 is GTSNPN, CDR2 SVGIG, per germline (reference sequence). CDR3 nucleotides: TGTGCCTGGTTTTTATCCCCTAGCGGTCCCTACGAGCAGTACTTC. This codes for CAWFLSPSGPYEQYF.

In regard to this clone: This specimen includes other DNA sequences encoding the same CDR3. V usage is TRBV7-9 and J usage is TRBJ2-1; D not certain. The V end lost 2 bases, the J end lost 4 bases, and 6 bases lay between the germline ends. This CDR3 is built from 13 residues. CDR1 and CDR2 (germline): SEHNR, FQNEAQ (reference sequence). CDR3 nucleotide sequence: TGTGCCAGCAGCTTATCGGAATACAATGAGCAGTTCTTC. Translation gives CASSLSEYNEQFF.

V is TRBV27 and J is TRBJ1-2; 9 bases are shared with TRBD1. CDR3 size: 14 residues. Per germline, CDR1 MNHEY and CDR2 SMNVEV (reference sequence). Germline trimming cut 6 bases from V and 4 bases from J; bases unmatched to any gene: 6. CDR3 nucleotides: TGTGCCAGCAGCCGGACAGGGGCCCCCTATGGCTACACCTTC. This encodes CASSRTGAPYGYTF.

V usage is TRBV27 and J usage is TRBJ2-7; 8 nucleotides match TRBD2. CDR3 size: 14 residues. V lost 5 bases and J lost 4; bases outside the gene matches: 7. CDR1 MNHEY and CDR2 SMNVEV come from the germline V gene (reference sequence). The CDR3 DNA sequence: TGTGCCAGCAGTACCCGGGGGGGCGCGTACGAGCAGTACTTC. Protein product: CASSTRGGAYEQYF.

V usage is TRBV19 and J usage is TRBJ2-7; TRBD1 agrees at 9 bases. Trimming removed 6 bases from V and 4 bases from J; junction bases left unmatched: 16. Germline assignment: CDR1 LNHDA and CDR2 SQIVND (reference sequence). This CDR3 region has 17 residues. CDR3 coding DNA: TGTGCCAGTAGCTCTGGGGGCCCCGGGACAGGGCGGTACGAGCAGTACTTC. This encodes CASSSGGPGTGRYEQYF. The full variable domain, completed using reference TRBV19 and TRBJ2-7, is DGGITQSPKYLFRKEGQNVTLSCEQNLNHDAMYWYRQDPGQGLRLIYYSQIVNDFQKGDIAEGYSVSREKKESFPLTVTSAQKNPTAFYLCASSSGGPGTGRYEQYFGPGTRLTVT.

V is TRBV5-1 and J is TRBJ1-6; D not resolved. This CDR3 region has 14 residues. The V gene lost 0 bases and the J gene lost 4 bases, with 5 bases spanning the gap. Germline values: CDR1 SGHRS, CDR2 YFSETQ. CDR3 coding DNA: TGCGCCAGCAGCTTGGCAGAGTATAATTCACCCCTCCACTTT. Amino acids: CASSLAEYNSPLHF.

This chain links TRBV5-1 with TRBJ2-3; D is unclear. Germline V gene sequence: CDR1 SGHRS, CDR2 YFSETQ. Trimming left V 7 bases short and J 0 bases short, with 6 bases between. This CDR3 is built from 12 residues. CDR3 bases: TGCGCCAGCCAAACTAGCACAGATACGCAGTATTTT. Its protein product is CASQTSTDTQYF.

The chain employs TRBV4-3 and TRBJ2-2, with D tentatively TRBD1 (6 bases). Trimming took off 1 base at V and 4 bases at J, with 13 bases between the two ends. Germline V gene sequence: CDR1 LGHNA, CDR2 YSLEER. The length of the CDR3 is 16 residues. The CDR3 nucleotides read TGCGCCAGCAGCCAAGGGTCCGGACAGCCCACCGGGGAGCTGTTTTTT. Amino acids: CASSQGSGQPTGELFF.

The J gene is TRBJ2-2, the V gene TRBV19, with D possibly TRBD1 on 6 matching bases. Between the trimmed V and J ends, which lost 7 bases and 0 bases, there was a span of 9 bases. This CDR3 is 14 amino acids long. Germline lookup yields CDR1 LNHDA and CDR2 SQIVND (reference sequence). CDR3 DNA sequence: TGTGCCAGTAAGGGACACTCGAACACCGGGGAGCTGTTTTTT. Protein: CASKGHSNTGELFF.

The chain recombines TRBV5-8 with TRBJ2-3; D is undetermined. Looked up from germline, CDR1 is SGHTS and CDR2 is YDEGEE. The CDR3 is 15 residues long. Trimming removed 0 bases from V and 2 bases from J, with 10 bases in between. CDR3 in DNA: TGTGCCAGCAGCTTGGGACTCTTAAACACAGATACGCAGTATTTT. It codes for CASSLGLLNTDTQYF.

The rearrangement links TRBV19 to TRBJ2-5; D is unresolved. CDR1 and CDR2 from the germline V gene are LNHDA and SQIVND (reference sequence). The CDR3 has 15 residues. V lost 1 base and J lost 0, with 9 bases in between. The CDR3 DNA follows: TGTGCCAGTAGTATAGGCGGTTCGTACCAAGAGACCCAGTACTTC. It translates to CASSIGGSYQETQYF.

V is TRBV19 and J is TRBJ2-4; D not certain. V gave up 2 bases and J gave up 4 bases, with 12 bases separating them. Germline values: CDR1 LNHDA, CDR2 SQIVND (reference sequence). This CDR3 region has 15 residues. The DNA for the CDR3 is TGTGCCAGTAGTATATTCGGACCAACAAAAAACATTCAGTACTTC. Its translation: CASSIFGPTKNIQYF.

This clone has more than one count but fewer than ten. V and J are TRBV30 and TRBJ1-2; unclear D gene. Germline CDR1 reads GTSNPN; CDR2 reads SVGIG (reference sequence). The V end was cut by 3 bases, the J end by 6 bases, with 11 bases between. The CDR3 length is 12 residues. The CDR3 loop is CAWRLQQDGYTF. The DNA of the CDR3 is TGTGCCTGGAGGTTACAACAAGATGGCTACACCTTC.

CDR3 nucleotides: TGTGCCAGAAGCTTGTTGCAACAGGAGAGCTCCTACGAGCAGTACTTC. Its protein is CARSLLQQESSYEQYF. This chain joins TRBV5-3 and TRBJ2-7; the D gene is possibly TRBD1 (5 bases). TRBV5-3 is treated as an ORF (open reading frame) with a function not yet certain. The length of the CDR3 is 16 residues. Trimming pared 1 base from V and 0 bases from J, leaving 14 bases between.

The rearrangement joins TRBV6-4 to TRBJ2-2; 10 bases line up with TRBD2. With 0 bases clipped from V and 6 bases from J, the junction kept 1 base outside the gene matches. Looked up from germline, CDR1 is MRHNA and CDR2 is SNTAGT. The CDR3 covers 15 residues. The CDR3 spells CASSDSSGRSGELFF. As DNA, the CDR3 is TGTGCCAGCAGTGACTCTAGCGGGAGGTCCGGGGAGCTGTTTTTT.

V is TRBV4-1 and J is TRBJ1-1; 7 bases line up with TRBD1. Looked up from germline, CDR1 is MGHRA and CDR2 is YSYEKL. The length of the CDR3 is 15 residues. Unmatched junction bases numbered 5, after V lost 0 bases and J lost 4 bases. CDR3 bases: TGCGCCAGCAGCCAAGATGAGGACAGGACCACTGAAGCTTTCTTT. Translating gives CASSQDEDRTTEAFF.

This rearrangement joins TRBV19 to TRBJ2-3, with unresolved D. The CDR3 totals 12 residues. Deletions cut 4 bases from V and 4 bases from J, with 6 bases between. The germline V gene has CDR1 LNHDA and CDR2 SQIVND (reference sequence). CDR3 bases: TGTGCCAGTAGTAGCAACCCAGATACGCAGTATTTT. Translated, it gives CASSSNPDTQYF.

This chain joins TRBV14 and TRBJ2-1, with 7 bases that match TRBD1. In germline, CDR1 is SGHDN, CDR2 FVKESK. This CDR3 is 14 amino acids long. V was clipped by 0 bases and J by 6 bases; unmatched bases: 2. CDR3 region: CASSQEQGSNEQFF. The CDR3, as DNA: TGTGCCAGCAGCCAAGAACAGGGGAGCAATGAGCAGTTCTTC.

The chain uses TRBV29-1 and TRBJ2-7, with a weak D call TRBD1 (5 bases). The CDR3 covers 12 residues. V lost 5 bases and J lost 4, with 12 bases in between. Germline CDR1 SQVTM, CDR2 ANQGSEA. The CDR3 bases are TGCAGCGTTTCCCAGGGTAGTTACGAGCAGTACTTC. It encodes CSVSQGSYEQYF.